This is a list of T cell receptor beta chains from one sample in a study of T cell responses to AZD1222 COVID-19 vaccine. The data were produced by immunoSEQ multiplex PCR, yet TCRdb's version contains in-frame clones alone and is incomplete. This repertoire shows about 150,000 clones, around nine tenths found once; its top ten account for 5.5% to 8.5%. The material was peripheral blood, obtained after recovery from COVID-19. The receptors shown here come from an adult who had recovered from COVID-19. Both conserved end residues are part of each CDR3. The order of the fields is J gene, D gene, V gene, clone size, CDR3 protein, CDR3 DNA. The D gene is left open where the match is weak. Clone size is given for some rows only: seen once, a few or many times, or a class if the clone is expanded.

J: TRBJ2-7; D: TRBD1; V: TRBV5-6; size: -; CDR3: CASSPGTGNPLNEQYF; DNA: TGTGCCAGCAGCCCAGGGACAGGGAACCCTTTGAACGAGCAGTACTTC
J: TRBJ2-3; D: -; V: TRBV11-2; size: -; CDR3: CASSLGQTYRTDTQYF; DNA: TGTGCCAGCAGCTTGGGCCAAACCTACCGCACAGATACGCAGTATTTT
J: TRBJ1-2; D: TRBD1; V: TRBV12-3/TRBV12-4; size: -; CDR3: CASSLRQGYGYTF; DNA: TGTGCCAGCAGTTTAAGACAGGGCTATGGCTACACCTTC
J: TRBJ1-5; D: -; V: TRBV27; size: -; CDR3: CASSLTHQGSHQPQHF; DNA: TGTGCCAGCAGTTTAACACACCAGGGTTCACATCAGCCCCAGCATTTT
J: TRBJ1-1; D: -; V: TRBV19; size: once; CDR3: CASSIEGRTEAFF; DNA: TGTGCCAGTAGTATAGAGGGACGGACTGAAGCTTTCTTT
J: TRBJ2-3; D: -; V: TRBV6-2/TRBV6-3; size: once; CDR3: CASSYAILTTSTDTQYF; DNA: TGTGCCAGCAGTTACGCGATCCTGACTACTAGCACAGATACGCAGTATTTT
J: TRBJ1-1; D: -; V: TRBV5-1; size: -; CDR3: CASSPGFGTEAFF; DNA: TGCGCCAGCAGCCCAGGGTTTGGCACTGAAGCTTTCTTT
J: TRBJ1-2; D: -; V: TRBV7-2; size: -; CDR3: CASSLGVLANYGYTF; DNA: TGTGCCAGCAGCTTAGGGGTGTTAGCTAACTATGGCTACACCTTC
J: TRBJ2-5; D: TRBD1; V: TRBV28; size: once; CDR3: CASTPPGTVSGTQYF; DNA: TGTGCCAGCACCCCCCCCGGGACAGTGTCTGGGACCCAGTACTTC
J: TRBJ1-2; D: -; V: TRBV5-1; size: -; CDR3: CASSVDVGYGYTF; DNA: TGCGCCAGCAGCGTGGACGTAGGCTATGGCTACACCTTC
J: TRBJ2-1; D: -; V: TRBV11-2; size: -; CDR3: CASSLGGSGSYNEQFF; DNA: TGTGCCAGCAGCTTAGGGGGATCCGGGAGTTACAATGAGCAGTTCTTC
J: TRBJ1-1; D: -; V: TRBV6-5; size: -; CDR3: CASMRDEVDEAFF; DNA: TGTGCCAGCATGAGGGACGAGGTGGATGAAGCTTTCTTT
J: TRBJ2-7; D: -; V: TRBV9; size: -; CDR3: CASSVGGGGDYEQYF; DNA: TGTGCCAGCAGCGTAGGAGGAGGGGGGGACTACGAGCAGTACTTC
J: TRBJ1-1; D: -; V: TRBV2; size: once; CDR3: CASSAYGNTEAFF; DNA: TGTGCCAGCAGTGCCTATGGGAACACTGAAGCTTTCTTT
J: TRBJ2-2; D: -; V: TRBV6-5; size: -; CDR3: CASSYYGELFF; DNA: TGTGCCAGCAGTTACTACGGGGAGCTGTTTTTT
J: TRBJ1-1; D: -; V: TRBV5-6; size: -; CDR3: CASSSRGGPNTEAFF; DNA: TGTGCCAGCAGCTCCCGGGGTGGGCCGAACACTGAAGCTTTCTTT
J: TRBJ1-4; D: -; V: TRBV6-5; size: -; CDR3: CASSYSREGDEKLFF; DNA: TGTGCCAGCAGTTACTCAAGGGAGGGGGATGAAAAACTGTTTTTT
J: TRBJ1-2; D: TRBD1; V: TRBV5-1; size: -; CDR3: CASSLSVTGENGYTF; DNA: TGCGCCAGCAGCTTGTCAGTTACAGGGGAGAATGGCTACACCTTC
J: TRBJ1-1; D: -; V: TRBV2; size: -; CDR3: CASSEGLSTEAFF; DNA: TGTGCCAGCAGTGAGGGGTTGAGCACTGAAGCTTTCTTT
J: TRBJ2-1; D: -; V: TRBV7-8; size: -; CDR3: CASSLAPSSYNEQFF; DNA: TGTGCCAGCAGCTTAGCTCCCAGCTCCTACAATGAGCAGTTCTTC
J: TRBJ1-5; D: TRBD1; V: TRBV7-9; size: -; CDR3: CASSFNRDRGNQPQHF; DNA: TGTGCCAGCAGCTTTAACCGGGACAGGGGCAATCAGCCCCAGCATTTT
J: TRBJ1-1; D: -; V: TRBV6-5; size: -; CDR3: CASSYAGTEAFF; DNA: TGTGCCAGCAGTTACGCCGGGACTGAAGCTTTCTTT
J: TRBJ1-5; D: -; V: TRBV27; size: -; CDR3: CASSLVSGGSQPQHF; DNA: TGTGCCAGCAGTTTGGTTTCGGGGGGCAGTCAGCCCCAGCATTTT
J: TRBJ1-6; D: TRBD1; V: TRBV6-4; size: -; CDR3: CASSDPGDRAYTPLHF; DNA: TGTGCCAGCAGTGACCCGGGGGACAGAGCATATACACCCCTCCACTTT
J: TRBJ2-3; D: TRBD1; V: TRBV7-2; size: -; CDR3: CASSLGTGGDTQYF; DNA: TGTGCCAGCAGCTTGGGGACAGGGGGCGATACGCAGTATTTT
J: TRBJ2-7; D: -; V: TRBV23-1; size: -; CDR3: CASSQKTVLGRQYF; DNA: TGCGCCAGCAGTCAAAAAACCGTCCTCGGACGGCAGTACTTC
J: TRBJ1-1; D: -; V: TRBV29-1; size: once; CDR3: CSGTDADTEAFF; DNA: TGCAGCGGGACGGATGCGGACACTGAAGCTTTCTTT
J: TRBJ2-1; D: TRBD2; V: TRBV10-3; size: -; CDR3: CAISGVGLAGAEQFF; DNA: TGTGCCATCAGTGGTGTCGGGCTAGCGGGAGCTGAGCAGTTCTTC
J: TRBJ2-2; D: -; V: TRBV4-1; size: -; CDR3: CASSHPTAMGLPPGELFF; DNA: TGCGCCAGCAGCCACCCGACAGCGATGGGACTCCCCCCCGGGGAGCTGTTTTTT
J: TRBJ2-7; D: -; V: TRBV28; size: once; CDR3: CASRDALGDEQYF; DNA: TGTGCCAGCAGGGACGCCCTGGGTGACGAGCAGTACTTC
J: TRBJ2-7; D: TRBD2; V: TRBV6-5; size: -; CDR3: CATYGGVMSYEQYF; DNA: TGTGCCACCTACGGGGGGGTCATGTCCTACGAGCAGTACTTC
J: TRBJ2-5; D: TRBD2; V: TRBV7-3; size: -; CDR3: CASSVGLKETQYF; DNA: TGTGCCAGCAGCGTGGGACTAAAAGAGACCCAGTACTTC
J: TRBJ2-3; D: -; V: TRBV18; size: -; CDR3: CASSQSLLGAKDTQYF; DNA: TGTGCCAGCTCTCAGTCCCTTCTGGGGGCCAAAGATACGCAGTATTTT
J: TRBJ2-3; D: TRBD2; V: TRBV5-4; size: -; CDR3: CASSLTSGTDTQYF; DNA: TGTGCCAGCAGCTTGACTAGCGGGACAGATACGCAGTATTTT
J: TRBJ1-1; D: -; V: TRBV5-6; size: -; CDR3: CASSLPGPREAFF; DNA: TGTGCCAGCAGCTTGCCGGGGCCTAGGGAAGCTTTCTTT
J: TRBJ2-7; D: TRBD2; V: TRBV15; size: once; CDR3: CATSRGQTSGGDEQYF; DNA: TGTGCCACCAGCAGGGGCCAGACTAGCGGGGGGGACGAGCAGTACTTC
J: TRBJ2-1; D: -; V: TRBV11-3; size: -; CDR3: CASSLQGNPNEQFF; DNA: TGTGCCAGCAGCTTACAGGGGAATCCCAATGAGCAGTTCTTC
J: TRBJ1-1; D: TRBD1; V: TRBV7-6; size: -; CDR3: CASSSPGTGYTTEAFF; DNA: TGTGCCAGCAGCTCACCCGGGACAGGGTATACCACTGAAGCTTTCTTT
J: TRBJ2-7; D: -; V: TRBV3-1/TRBV3-2; size: few; CDR3: CASSHWDGYEQYF; DNA: TGTGCCAGCAGCCATTGGGACGGCTACGAGCAGTACTTC
J: TRBJ1-1; D: -; V: TRBV2; size: -; CDR3: CASSEAGATEAFF; DNA: TGTGCCAGCAGCGAGGCCGGGGCCACAGAAGCTTTCTTT
J: TRBJ1-4; D: TRBD1; V: TRBV7-3; size: -; CDR3: CASSAQTGPNEKLFF; DNA: TGTGCCAGCAGCGCACAGACAGGGCCGAATGAAAAACTGTTTTTT
J: TRBJ1-2; D: -; V: TRBV4-3; size: -; CDR3: CASSRGEGHSNYGYTF; DNA: TGCGCCAGCAGCAGAGGAGAGGGACACAGTAACTATGGCTACACCTTC
J: TRBJ1-1; D: -; V: TRBV29-1; size: -; CDR3: CSVEEQTAEAFF; DNA: TGCAGCGTTGAAGAGCAGACAGCTGAAGCTTTCTTT
J: TRBJ1-2; D: -; V: TRBV5-6; size: -; CDR3: CASRSDKQGELGGYTF; DNA: TGTGCCAGCAGGTCCGACAAACAGGGCGAACTAGGTGGCTACACCTTC
J: TRBJ2-7; D: -; V: TRBV4-3; size: -; CDR3: CASSQDVVVQLEQYF; DNA: TGCGCCAGCAGCCAAGATGTAGTGGTCCAACTCGAGCAGTACTTC
J: TRBJ1-1; D: -; V: TRBV21-1; size: -; CDR3: CASSSPPAGMNTEAFF; DNA: TGTGCCAGCAGCAGCCCCCCTGCGGGCATGAACACTGAAGCTTTCTTT
J: TRBJ2-1; D: -; V: TRBV29-1; size: -; CDR3: CSVDRPGGNEQFF; DNA: TGCAGCGTTGATCGTCCCGGGGGCAATGAGCAGTTCTTC
J: TRBJ1-1; D: -; V: TRBV10-3; size: -; CDR3: CAISDGSAEAFF; DNA: TGTGCCATCAGTGACGGCAGCGCTGAAGCTTTCTTT
J: TRBJ2-5; D: -; V: TRBV11-3; size: -; CDR3: CASSPGPSPRETQYF; DNA: TGTGCCAGCAGCCCGGGACCATCTCCGCGAGAGACCCAGTACTTC
J: TRBJ1-1; D: -; V: TRBV7-3; size: -; CDR3: CASSPTGVSEAFF; DNA: TGTGCCAGCAGCCCGACGGGGGTCTCTGAAGCTTTCTTT